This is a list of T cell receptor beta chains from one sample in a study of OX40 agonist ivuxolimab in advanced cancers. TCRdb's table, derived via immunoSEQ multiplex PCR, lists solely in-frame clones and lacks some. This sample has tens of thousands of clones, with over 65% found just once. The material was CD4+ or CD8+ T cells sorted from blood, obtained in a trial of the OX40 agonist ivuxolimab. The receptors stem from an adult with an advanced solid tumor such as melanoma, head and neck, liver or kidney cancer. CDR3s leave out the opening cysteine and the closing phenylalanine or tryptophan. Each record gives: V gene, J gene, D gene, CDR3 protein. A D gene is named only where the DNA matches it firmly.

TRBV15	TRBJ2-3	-	ATSRDKGRGAADTQY
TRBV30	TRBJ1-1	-	AWSAPQQGRDEAF
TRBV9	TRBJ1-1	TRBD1	ASSPDRANTEAF
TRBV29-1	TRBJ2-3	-	SVEDRGDTQY
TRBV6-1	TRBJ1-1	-	ASPGTLGDTEAF
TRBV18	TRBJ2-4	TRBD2	ASSPRLAGAQTKNIQY
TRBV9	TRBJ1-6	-	ASSVVEGGALH
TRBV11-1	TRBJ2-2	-	ASSSRDTTGELF
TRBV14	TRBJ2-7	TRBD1	ASSHTGASSYEQY
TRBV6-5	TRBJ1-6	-	ASRGQQNNSPLH
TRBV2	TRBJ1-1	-	ASSQEMGTEAF
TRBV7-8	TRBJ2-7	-	ASSPRQYTYEQY
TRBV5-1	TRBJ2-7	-	ASSLEPARASYEQY
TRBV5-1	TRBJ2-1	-	ASSLETGFYNEQF
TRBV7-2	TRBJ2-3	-	ASSPGTDTQY
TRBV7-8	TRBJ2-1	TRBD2	ASSLATSGGYNEQF
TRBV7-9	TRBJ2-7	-	ASSFPSGTVTYEQY